These 15 T cell receptor beta chains originate from one sample sequenced in a study of shared clonotypes between healthy human individuals. Produced via immunoSEQ multiplex PCR; TCRdb's table is partial and in-frame only. The table records some 450,000 clones, 60% to 80% of them present only once. The sequenced sample was PBMCs. The receptors shown here come from a woman between 40 and 55 years old in good health. Some clones in this sample may be carry-over from other donors' samples.

The chain joins TRBV19 to TRBJ2-7; 10 nucleotides match TRBD2. Germline V gene data show CDR1 as LNHDA and CDR2 as SQIVND (reference sequence). The CDR3 is 17 residues long. V lost 3 bases to trimming and J lost 2 bases; unmatched junction nucleotides: 10. The CDR3 loop is CASSITGTSVIAYEQYF. The CDR3 DNA is TGTGCCAGTAGTATTACCGGGACTAGCGTCATTGCCTACGAGCAGTACTTC.

V is TRBV29-1 and J is TRBJ1-1; D remains ambiguous. Germline V gene lookup returns CDR1 SQVTM and CDR2 ANQGSEA. Trimming left V 5 bases short and J 4 bases short, with 14 bases between. The CDR3 totals 13 residues. CDR3 DNA: TGCAGCGTTTGGGCCGGGAGGAGCACTGAAGCTTTCTTT. Encoded protein: CSVWAGRSTEAFF.

This clone was observed once. The chain joins TRBV7-3 to TRBJ2-6, with no clear D. This CDR3 is 14 amino acids long. Germline V CDR1 and CDR2: SGHTA, FQGTGA. Trimming left V 5 bases short and J 0 bases short, with 5 bases between. CDR3 sequence reads: CASSPNSGANVLTF. CDR3 sequence (DNA): TGTGCCAGCAGCCCAAACTCTGGGGCCAACGTCCTGACTTTC. The whole variable domain, remainder taken from reference TRBV7-3 and TRBJ2-6, is GAGVSQTPSNKVTEKGKYVELRCDPISGHTALYWYRQSLGQGPEFLIYFQGTGAADDSGLPNDRFFAVRPEGSVSTLKIQRTERGDSAVYLCASSPNSGANVLTFGAGSRLTVL.

Worth noting for this clone: A far larger clone is one nucleotide away, so this likely arose from a read error. CDR3 loop: CASSFSGRYNEQLF. DNA for the CDR3: TGTGCCAGCAGCTTTAGCGGGAGATACAATGAGCAGCTCTTC. The chain has TRBV5-4 and TRBJ2-1; the match to TRBD2 covers 9 bases. CDR1 is SGHNT, CDR2 YYREEE, per germline (reference sequence). The CDR3 extends over 14 amino acids.

Ten or more counts support this clone. DNA of the CDR3: TGCAGCGTTCGCGGGGGGGGTTACGAGCAGTACTTC. Translation: CSVRGGGYEQYF. The chain couples TRBV29-1 to TRBJ2-7; 9 nucleotides agree with TRBD2. The CDR3 is 12 amino acids. V lost 5 bases and J lost 4; bases outside the gene matches: 3. Looked up from germline, CDR1 is SQVTM and CDR2 is ANQGSEA.

V is TRBV18 and J is TRBJ2-5, with 12 positions matching TRBD2. This CDR3 spans 17 amino acids. J lost 5 bases, V lost 3 bases, and 10 bases had no gene match. Germline lookup yields CDR1 KGHSH and CDR2 LQKENI. CDR3 coding DNA: TGTGCCAGCTCACCTCCAGGACTAGCGGGAACACTGGAGACCCAGTACTTC. It encodes CASSPPGLAGTLETQYF.

The chain joins TRBV7-6 to TRBJ2-2; D not certain. The CDR3 runs 13 residues. Per germline, CDR1 SGHVS and CDR2 FNYEAQ. Trimming stripped 5 bases from V and 9 bases from J, with 13 bases between. The CDR3 here is CASSHGPVRELFF. CDR3 coding DNA: TGTGCCAGCAGCCACGGACCCGTGAGGGAGCTGTTTTTT.

The chain employs TRBV28 and TRBJ2-5; TRBD1 is a possible D gene (5 bases). The CDR3 sequence is 16 residues long. V lost 0 bases and J lost 3, with 14 bases in between. Germline values: CDR1 MDHEN, CDR2 SYDVKM. CDR3 in amino acids: CASSLWGQGSKETQYF. The CDR3 DNA reads as TGTGCCAGCAGTTTATGGGGGCAGGGATCGAAAGAGACCCAGTACTTC.

This chain joins TRBV30 and TRBJ1-2, with TRBD1 identical over 8 bases. The J segment lost 6 bases and the V segment lost 0 bases, leaving 9 bases of the junction unmatched. The V gene's germline CDR1 is GTSNPN and CDR2 SVGIG (reference sequence). The CDR3 is made up of 15 amino acids. The CDR3 DNA reads TGTGCCTGGAGTGTCTTTGGACAGGGAAGGGATGGCTACACCTTC. Its translation: CAWSVFGQGRDGYTF. The full variable domain, rest sourced from reference TRBV30 and TRBJ1-2, is SQTIHQWPATLVQPVGSPLSLECTVEGTSNPNLYWYRQAAGRGLQLLFYSVGIGQISSEVPQNLSASRPQDRQFILSSKKLLLSDSGFYLCAWSVFGQGRDGYTFGSGTRLTVV.

Notes on this clone: A single base separates this from a much larger clone, so it may be a read error. Other DNA sequences in the sample encode the same CDR3. The V gene is TRBV18, the J gene TRBJ1-2; no definite D call. Per the germline V gene, CDR1 is KGHSH and CDR2 is LQKENI. The CDR3 has 16 residues. V was cut by 3 bases and J by 2 bases, with 16 bases left in between. The CDR3 reads CASSPLKGNTNYGYTF. The CDR3 nucleotides read TGTGCCAGCTCACCCCTAAAGGGAAATACCAACTATGGCTACACCTTC.

The CDR3 nucleotides read TGTGCCAGTAGTCTTACAGGGTTTTATAGCAATCAGCCCCAGCATTTT. It specifies CASSLTGFYSNQPQHF. This rearrangement joins TRBV19 to TRBJ1-5, with D tentatively TRBD1 (6 bases). V lost 5 bases to trimming and J lost 0 bases, with 14 bases between them. This CDR3 has 16 residues. CDR1 and CDR2 (germline): LNHDA, SQIVND (reference sequence).

This clone was counted a few times. This is likely an artifact of a read error, given a far larger clone one base away. This chain uses TRBV11-3 with TRBJ2-2; 7 nucleotides align to TRBD2. This CDR3 comprises 14 residues. V lost 4 bases to trimming and J lost 2 bases; unmatched junction nucleotides: 1. The germline gives CDR1 SGHNT, CDR2 YENEEA. The CDR3 coding sequence is TGTGCCAGCAGCTCGGGACTAAACACCGGGGAGCTGTTTTTT. Residues: CASSSGLNTGELFF.

This chain links TRBV7-9 with TRBJ1-2; D ambiguous. This CDR3 region has 15 residues. Trimming removed 5 bases from V and 1 base from J, with 14 bases in between. Germline V lookup: CDR1 SEHNR, CDR2 FQNEAQ (reference sequence). The CDR3 protein is CASSTNREINYGYTF. In nucleotides, the CDR3 is TGTGCCAGCAGCACGAACAGAGAGATTAACTATGGCTACACCTTC.

Remarks on this clone: A read error may explain this, as a much larger clone is one base away. This same CDR3 is encoded by further DNA sequences in the sample. V and J are TRBV28 and TRBJ1-2; D remains ambiguous. The CDR3 is 13 amino acids. With 3 bases removed from V and 12 bases from J, the gap between germline ends came to 17 bases. Germline V gene data show CDR1 as MDHEN and CDR2 as SYDVKM. The CDR3 is CASSLRALPSNTF. As DNA, the CDR3 is TGTGCCAGCAGTTTGAGGGCTTTACCCTCAAACACCTTC.

This clone was observed many times. The same CDR3 also results from other DNA sequences found in this sample. The chain uses TRBV30 and TRBJ2-3; TRBD1 matches at 9 bases. Germline lookup yields CDR1 GTSNPN and CDR2 SVGIG (reference sequence). With V trimmed by 7 bases and J by 1 base, 3 bases remained unmatched. This CDR3 comprises 13 residues. CDR3 sequence: CAYRDRGTDTQYF. The CDR3 coding sequence is TGTGCCTACCGGGACAGGGGCACAGATACGCAGTATTTT.